This T cell receptor (beta chain) was sequenced during a study of blood T cell repertoires in COVID-19. Looking at the study overall: Some COVID-19 samples were acute and others convalescent; all came from the United States, Italy and Spain. From T cells, B-cell-depleted T cells, or PBMCs came the material, which was cDNA or gDNA.

TCRdb's copy holds only in-frame clones and misses some; the assay was immunoSEQ multiplex PCR. The table has under 200,000 clones, 85% seen once; the top ten hold 7.5% to 10%. Patients in Seattle were enrolled during active infection, then followed longitudinally. From germline, CDR1 is SGHVS and CDR2 FQNEAQ. The CDR3 loop spans 14 amino acids. The V end lost 3 bases, the J end lost 5 bases, and 11 bases lay between the germline ends. Sequenced material: peripheral blood. The V and J genes are TRBV7-8 and TRBJ1-5; tentatively, D is TRBD1 (5 bases). This receptor was taken from a woman aged 80 or over with COVID-19, enrolled during active disease. The CDR3 loop is CASSLMGGDQPQHF. DNA of the CDR3: TGTGCCAGCAGCTTGATGGGGGGAGATCAGCCCCAGCATTTT.